These T cell receptor beta chains were read from a single sample in a study of Graves' ophthalmopathy and Graves' hyperthyroidism. TCRdb called the multiplex PCR reads again in MiXCR, with one record for every CDR3 protein. Of approximately 160,000 distinct CDR3 sequences in the sample, around 40% were seen once. The sample taken for sequencing was peripheral blood. All receptors come from a man younger than 45 with Graves' ophthalmopathy. Each CDR3 is given with its conserved first and last residue. The D gene is left open where the match is weak. Clone size is stated in some rows and not others, as once, few, many or a class when expanded.

D | J | V | size | CDR3 | DNA
. | TRBJ2-7 | TRBV10-3 | many | CAISVQLLYEQYF | TGTGCCATCTCTGTCCAACTCCTCTACGAGCAGTACTTC
. | TRBJ2-7 | TRBV28 | . | CASSFAMGVDEQYF | TGTGCCAGCAGTTTTGCAATGGGGGTCGATGAGCAGTACTTC
. | TRBJ1-3 | TRBV19 | many | CASSSSGGDSGNTIYF | TGTGCCAGTAGTAGCAGCGGGGGTGACTCTGGAAACACCATATATTTT
. | TRBJ2-5 | TRBV2 | many | CASIRGRSVETQYF | TGTGCCAGCATTCGGGGGAGATCGGTTGAGACCCAGTACTTC
TRBD1 | TRBJ1-5 | TRBV28 | . | CASSLQRTGGNQPQHF | TGTGCCAGCAGTTTACAAAGGACAGGGGGAAATCAGCCCCAGCATTTT
TRBD1 | TRBJ1-1 | TRBV7-8 | many | CASTGKTGPGMNTEAFF | TGTGCCAGCACCGGTAAGACAGGGCCCGGGATGAACACTGAAGCTTTCTTT
. | TRBJ2-5 | TRBV6-5 | many | CANLPRGGETQYF | TGTGCCAACCTACCCAGGGGGGGAGAGACCCAGTACTTC
. | TRBJ1-2 | TRBV29-1 | many | CSVLTGPLYGYTF | TGCAGCGTCCTTACAGGCCCCCTCTATGGCTACACCTTC
. | TRBJ1-5 | TRBV19 | . | CASGERGVRQPQHF | TGTGCCAGCGGGGAACGGGGGGTGAGGCAGCCCCAGCATTTT
TRBD1 | TRBJ2-2 | TRBV20-1 | many | CSARPGTVNTGELFF | TGCAGTGCTAGGCCCGGGACAGTTAACACCGGGGAGCTGTTTTTT
. | TRBJ1-3 | TRBV12-3/TRBV12-4 | few | CASSQTSGNTIYF | TGTGCCAGCAGTCAGACCTCTGGAAACACCATATATTTT
. | TRBJ1-1 | TRBV11-1 | many | CATSLGGNTEAFF | TGTGCCACCAGCCTGGGGGGGAACACTGAAGCTTTCTTT
. | TRBJ1-2 | TRBV15 | . | CATSRRTSNGYTF | TGTGCCACCAGCAGACGGACGTCTAATGGCTACACCTTC
. | TRBJ2-7 | TRBV7-2 | many | CASSHRGAVEQYF | TGTGCCAGCAGCCACCGGGGGGCCGTCGAGCAGTACTTC
. | TRBJ1-1 | TRBV24-1 | many | CATSDSREGDTEAFF | TGTGCCACCAGTGATAGTAGGGAGGGGGACACTGAAGCTTTCTTT
TRBD2 | TRBJ2-3 | TRBV25-1 | many | CASSAATGTSIAATQYF | TGTGCCAGCAGTGCAGCCACGGGGACTAGCATTGCGGCTACGCAGTATTTT
. | TRBJ2-7 | TRBV7-2 | many | CASSPYSGYEQYF | TGTGCCAGCAGCCCCTATAGCGGTTACGAGCAGTACTTC
. | TRBJ2-7 | TRBV7-2 | . | CASSLEPLTYEQYF | TGTGCCAGCAGCTTAGAGCCGTTAACCTACGAGCAGTACTTC
TRBD1 | TRBJ2-7 | TRBV6-1 | . | CASSPAGTGSDEQYF | TGTGCCAGCAGTCCCGCCGGGACAGGGTCCGACGAGCAGTACTTC
TRBD2 | TRBJ2-7 | TRBV13 | many | CASSNVGLAGGYEQYF | TGTGCCAGCAGCAACGTCGGACTAGCGGGGGGCTACGAGCAGTACTTC
TRBD1 | TRBJ2-2 | TRBV6-2/TRBV6-3 | many | CASSYSSTSTGITGELFF | TGTGCCAGCAGTTACTCGTCCACTTCGACAGGGATCACCGGGGAGCTGTTTTTT
. | TRBJ2-5 | TRBV20-1 | . | CSARGGNQETQYF | TGCAGTGCTAGAGGAGGGAACCAAGAGACCCAGTACTTC
. | TRBJ1-5 | TRBV12-3/TRBV12-4 | many | CASSLAEGQPQHF | TGTGCCAGCAGTTTAGCGGAGGGTCAGCCCCAGCATTTT
. | TRBJ1-2 | TRBV20-1 | many | CSAHRGVRDGYTF | TGCAGTGCCCATCGGGGGGTAAGGGATGGCTACACCTTC
. | TRBJ2-7 | TRBV7-6 | once | CASSLVRDGDHEQYF | TGTGCCAGCAGCTTAGTTAGGGACGGAGATCACGAGCAGTACTTC
. | TRBJ1-1 | TRBV20-1 | many | CSAFRDYYRNTEAFF | TGCAGTGCTTTCCGGGACTACTACAGGAACACTGAAGCTTTCTTT
TRBD1 | TRBJ1-2 | TRBV12-5 | many | CASGLGTGIYGYTF | TGTGCTAGTGGTTTGGGGACAGGTATCTATGGCTACACCTTC
. | TRBJ2-2 | TRBV6-4 | . | CASSFWDGPEWELFF | TGTGCCAGCAGTTTCTGGGACGGACCGGAATGGGAGCTGTTTTTT
. | TRBJ2-7 | TRBV6-2/TRBV6-3 | . | CASSRGVSYEQYF | TGTGCCAGCTCACGCGGGGTCTCCTACGAGCAGTACTTC
TRBD1 | TRBJ1-5 | TRBV12-3/TRBV12-4 | . | CASSFVQGGNQPQHF | TGTGCCAGCAGTTTTGTGCAGGGGGGCAATCAGCCCCAGCATTTT
. | TRBJ1-1 | TRBV28 | many | CASSFLGATEAFF | TGTGCCAGCAGTTTTTTAGGGGCCACTGAAGCTTTCTTT
. | TRBJ1-5 | TRBV28 | many | CASSWAGQPQHF | TGTGCCAGCAGTTGGGCAGGTCAGCCCCAGCATTTT
. | TRBJ2-2 | TRBV6-1 | . | CASSRGDGGTGELFF | TGTGCCAGCTCTCGAGGGGATGGTGGGACCGGGGAGCTGTTTTTT
. | TRBJ2-7 | TRBV12-5 | many | CGEGTGTRTNYEQYF | TGTGGCGAGGGGACCGGGACAAGGACCAATTACGAGCAGTACTTC
. | TRBJ2-5 | TRBV6-2/TRBV6-3 | . | CASKDKGLAFRAQYF | TGTGCCAGCAAAGACAAGGGACTGGCCTTCAGGGCCCAGTACTTC
. | TRBJ2-7 | TRBV9 | many | CASSGDGREQYF | TGTGCCAGCAGCGGAGACGGGCGCGAGCAGTACTTC
TRBD1 | TRBJ1-2 | TRBV27 | many | CASRSQGAIYGYTF | TGTGCCAGCAGATCACAGGGGGCTATCTATGGCTACACCTTC
. | TRBJ2-7 | TRBV7-2 | many | CASRSLGADEQYF | TGTGCCAGCAGATCGCTAGGGGCGGACGAGCAGTACTTC
. | TRBJ1-1 | TRBV28 | many | CASSFLEEGPTEAFF | TGTGCCAGCAGTTTTCTTGAGGAGGGCCCCACTGAAGCTTTCTTT
. | TRBJ2-3 | TRBV28 | . | CASSFVPGTSSSTDTQYF | TGTGCCAGCAGTTTTGTTCCGGGGACAAGCTCTAGCACAGATACGCAGTATTTT
. | TRBJ2-7 | TRBV6-1 | . | CASSEGWTQLYEQYF | TGTGCCAGCAGTGAAGGGTGGACACAACTCTACGAGCAGTACTTC
. | TRBJ1-5 | TRBV11-2 | . | CASSLGGIGSNQPQHF | TGTGCCAGCAGCTTAGGGGGGATTGGGAGCAATCAGCCCCAGCATTTT
TRBD2 | TRBJ2-7 | TRBV15 | . | CATTTTSGSDYEQYF | TGTGCCACCACCACGACTAGCGGAAGCGACTACGAGCAGTACTTC
TRBD1 | TRBJ1-2 | TRBV6-2/TRBV6-3 | . | CASRAAGTGPGYTF | TGTGCCAGCAGAGCCGCCGGGACAGGGCCCGGCTACACCTTC
TRBD1 | TRBJ2-4 | TRBV6-2/TRBV6-3 | . | CASSRQGEAAKNIQYF | TGTGCCAGCAGTCGACAGGGGGAAGCGGCCAAAAACATTCAGTACTTC
. | TRBJ2-5 | TRBV12-3/TRBV12-4 | . | CASSFGGFGQETQYF | TGTGCCAGCAGTTTTGGAGGGTTCGGCCAAGAGACCCAGTACTTC
TRBD1 | TRBJ1-5 | TRBV6-2/TRBV6-3 | once | CASSRTERTGSNQPQHF | TGTGCCAGCAGCAGGACCGAAAGGACAGGCAGCAATCAGCCCCAGCATTTT
TRBD2 | TRBJ2-5 | TRBV12-3/TRBV12-4 | . | CASSLSSGRYQETQYF | TGTGCCAGCAGTTTATCTAGCGGGAGGTACCAAGAGACCCAGTACTTC
. | TRBJ1-5 | TRBV11-2 | many | CASSLGTTNQPQHF | TGTGCCAGCAGCTTAGGGACAACGAATCAGCCCCAGCATTTT
. | TRBJ1-2 | TRBV2 | . | CASSQERGRGGYTF | TGTGCCAGCAGCCAAGAGCGGGGAAGGGGTGGCTACACCTTC
TRBD1 | TRBJ1-2 | TRBV4-1 | many | CASSQDPHRGYGYTF | TGCGCCAGCAGCCAAGATCCCCACAGGGGCTATGGCTACACCTTC
. | TRBJ2-7 | TRBV6-2/TRBV6-3 | . | CASRLGQSYEQYF | TGTGCCAGCAGACTTGGACAGAGCTACGAGCAGTACTTC
TRBD2 | TRBJ2-2 | TRBV20-1 | . | CSALAGGLTGELFF | TGCAGTGCTTTAGCGGGGGGGCTGACCGGGGAGCTGTTTTTT
. | TRBJ2-5 | TRBV29-1 | many | CSGWDGLQETQYF | TGCAGCGGATGGGACGGACTCCAAGAGACCCAGTACTTC
TRBD1 | TRBJ1-1 | TRBV12-3/TRBV12-4 | many | CASRTGTENTEAFF | TGTGCCAGCAGGACCGGGACAGAGAACACTGAAGCTTTCTTT